The subject of this entry is one T cell receptor (beta chain). Its antigen remains unidentified. Losses at the gene ends were 5 bases for V and 6 bases for J; bases not matched to a gene: 3. This CDR3 has 11 residues. From germline, CDR1 is GTSNPN and CDR2 SVGIG (reference sequence). The data derive from a study of beta chain features in type 1 diabetes. General observations from the study: PCR might pick shorter templates more often, in the same way for patients and controls. Sequencing used cDNA, and cells with high TCR expression could therefore be over-represented.

Sequencing targeted expressed TCRB transcripts, as all isolated RNA had been reverse transcribed. Data came from immunoSEQ multiplex PCR; TCRdb stores just in-frame clones and leaves some out. The sample includes hundreds of thousands of clones, approximately 30% of them seen just once. CD45RO/CCR7/CD25/CD127/CD95/CD27 sorting isolated CD4+ naive, central memory, regulatory and stem cell-like memory cells. Source material: naive CD4+ T cells from blood. The TCR sequence derives from a man aged 18 to 30 in good health. The chain employs TRBV30 and TRBJ2-7; 8 bases agree with TRBD1. The CDR3 protein is CAWQGAGEQYF. CDR3 DNA: TGTGCCTGGCAGGGGGCAGGCGAGCAGTACTTC.